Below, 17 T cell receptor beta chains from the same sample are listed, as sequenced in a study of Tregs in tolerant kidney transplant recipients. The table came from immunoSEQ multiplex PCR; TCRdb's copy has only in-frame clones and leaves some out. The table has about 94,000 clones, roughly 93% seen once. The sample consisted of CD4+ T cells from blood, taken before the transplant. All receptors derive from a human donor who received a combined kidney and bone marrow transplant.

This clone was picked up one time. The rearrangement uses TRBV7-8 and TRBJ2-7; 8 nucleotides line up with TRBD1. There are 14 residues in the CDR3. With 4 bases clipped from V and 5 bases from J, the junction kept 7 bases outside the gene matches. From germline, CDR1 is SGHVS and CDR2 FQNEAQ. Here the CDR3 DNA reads TGTGCCAGCAGCTCCAGGACAGGGTCCCACGAGCAGTACTTC. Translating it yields CASSSRTGSHEQYF.

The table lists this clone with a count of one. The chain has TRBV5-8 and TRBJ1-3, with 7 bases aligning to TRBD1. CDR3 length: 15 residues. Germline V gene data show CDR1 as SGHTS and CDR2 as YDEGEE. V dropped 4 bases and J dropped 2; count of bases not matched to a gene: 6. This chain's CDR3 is CASSIGTDPGNTIYF. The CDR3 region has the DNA TGTGCCAGCAGCATAGGGACAGACCCTGGAAACACCATATATTTT.

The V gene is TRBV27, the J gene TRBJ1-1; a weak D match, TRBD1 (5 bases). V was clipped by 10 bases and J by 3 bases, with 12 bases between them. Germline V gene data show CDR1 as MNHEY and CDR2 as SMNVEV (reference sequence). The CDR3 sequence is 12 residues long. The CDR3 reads CANSGGYTEAFF. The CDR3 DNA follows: TGTGCCAACTCGGGGGGTTACACTGAAGCTTTCTTT.

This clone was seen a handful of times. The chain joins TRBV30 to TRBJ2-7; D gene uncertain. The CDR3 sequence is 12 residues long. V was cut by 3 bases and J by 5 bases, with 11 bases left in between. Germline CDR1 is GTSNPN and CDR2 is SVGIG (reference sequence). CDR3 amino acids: CAWSPFSNEQYF. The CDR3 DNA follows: TGTGCCTGGAGCCCATTCAGTAACGAGCAGTACTTC.

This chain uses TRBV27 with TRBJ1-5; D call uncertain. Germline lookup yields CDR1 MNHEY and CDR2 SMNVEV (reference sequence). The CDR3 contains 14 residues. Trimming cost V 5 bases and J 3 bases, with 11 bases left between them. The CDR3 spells CASSITAANQPQHF. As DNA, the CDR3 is TGTGCCAGCAGTATAACAGCGGCCAATCAGCCCCAGCATTTT.

CDR3 nucleotides: TGCGCCAGCATCGGACTAGCGGGTTTTTTAGGTGAGCAGTTCTTC. Its protein product is CASIGLAGFLGEQFF. The J gene is TRBJ2-1, the V gene TRBV5-1; 11 nucleotides line up with TRBD2. V lost 6 bases to trimming and J lost 9 bases; unmatched junction nucleotides: 11. Germline V gives CDR1 SGHRS, CDR2 YFSETQ. The length of the CDR3 is 15 residues. Looking up the rest from reference TRBV5-1 and TRBJ2-1 gives the full variable domain: KAGVTQTPRYLIKTRGQQVTLSCSPISGHRSVSWYQQTPGQGLQFLFEYFSETQRNKGNFPGRFSGRQFSNSRSEMNVSTLELGDSALYLCASIGLAGFLGEQFFGPGTRLTVL.

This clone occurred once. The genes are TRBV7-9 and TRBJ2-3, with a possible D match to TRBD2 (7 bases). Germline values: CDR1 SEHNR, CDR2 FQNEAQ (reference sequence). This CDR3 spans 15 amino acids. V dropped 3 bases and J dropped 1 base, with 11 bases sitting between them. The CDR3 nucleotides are TGTGCCAGCAGCTTCAAAGGGGGGGGCACAGATACGCAGTATTTT. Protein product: CASSFKGGGTDTQYF.

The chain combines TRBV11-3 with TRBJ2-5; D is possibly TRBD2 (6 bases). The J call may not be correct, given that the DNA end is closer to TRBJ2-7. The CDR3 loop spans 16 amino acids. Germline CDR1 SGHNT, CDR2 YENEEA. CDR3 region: CASSLVRDSFFYEQYF. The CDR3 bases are TGTGCCAGCAGCTTGGTCCGGGACTCCTTCTTCTACGAGCAGTACTTC.

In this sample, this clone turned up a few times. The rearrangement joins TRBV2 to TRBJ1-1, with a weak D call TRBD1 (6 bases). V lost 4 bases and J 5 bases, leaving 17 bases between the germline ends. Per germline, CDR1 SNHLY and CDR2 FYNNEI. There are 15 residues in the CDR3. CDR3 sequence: CASSGGNPRGTEAFF. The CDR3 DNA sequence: TGTGCCAGCAGTGGGGGGAATCCGAGGGGGACTGAAGCTTTCTTT.

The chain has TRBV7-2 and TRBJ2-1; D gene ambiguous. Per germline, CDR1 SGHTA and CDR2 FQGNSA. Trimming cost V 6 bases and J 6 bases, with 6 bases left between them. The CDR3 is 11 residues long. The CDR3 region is CASSRINEQFF. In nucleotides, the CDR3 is TGTGCCAGCAGTCGTATCAATGAGCAGTTCTTC.

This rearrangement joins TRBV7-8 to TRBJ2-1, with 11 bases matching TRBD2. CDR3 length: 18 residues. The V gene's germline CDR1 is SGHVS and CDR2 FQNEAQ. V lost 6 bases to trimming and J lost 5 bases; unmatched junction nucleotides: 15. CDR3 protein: CASSPKGLAGGGDNEQFF. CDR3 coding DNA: TGTGCCAGCAGTCCTAAGGGGCTAGCGGGGGGCGGGGACAATGAGCAGTTCTTC.

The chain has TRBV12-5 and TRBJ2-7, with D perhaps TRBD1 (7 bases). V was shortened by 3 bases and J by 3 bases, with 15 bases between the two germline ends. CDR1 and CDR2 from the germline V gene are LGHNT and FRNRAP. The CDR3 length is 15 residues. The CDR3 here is CASGFGGTELYEQYF. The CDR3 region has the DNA TGTGCTAGTGGTTTTGGGGGGACAGAACTCTACGAGCAGTACTTC.

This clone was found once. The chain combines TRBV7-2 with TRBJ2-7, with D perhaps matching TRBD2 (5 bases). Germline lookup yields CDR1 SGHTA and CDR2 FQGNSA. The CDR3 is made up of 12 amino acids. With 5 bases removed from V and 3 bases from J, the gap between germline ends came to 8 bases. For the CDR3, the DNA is TGTGCCAGCAGCGCGGGCTACTACGAGCAGTACTTC. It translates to CASSAGYYEQYF. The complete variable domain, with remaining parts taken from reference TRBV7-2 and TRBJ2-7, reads GAGVSQSPSNKVTEKGKDVELRCDPISGHTALYWYRQSLGQGLEFLIYFQGNSAPDKSGLPSDRFSAERTGGSVSTLTIQRTQQEDSAVYLCASSAGYYEQYFGPGTRLTVT.

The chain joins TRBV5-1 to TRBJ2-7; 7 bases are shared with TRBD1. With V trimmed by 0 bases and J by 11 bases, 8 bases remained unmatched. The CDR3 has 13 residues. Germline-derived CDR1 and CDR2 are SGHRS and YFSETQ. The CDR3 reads CASSLARDSGEYF. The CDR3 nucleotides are TGCGCCAGCAGCTTGGCCAGGGACAGTGGGGAGTACTTC.

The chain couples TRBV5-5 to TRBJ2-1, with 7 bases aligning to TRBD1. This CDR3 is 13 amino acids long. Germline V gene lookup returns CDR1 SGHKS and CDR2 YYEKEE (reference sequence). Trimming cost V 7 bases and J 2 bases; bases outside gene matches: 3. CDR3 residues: CASYRGTYNEQFF. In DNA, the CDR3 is TGTGCCAGCTACAGGGGAACCTACAATGAGCAGTTCTTC.

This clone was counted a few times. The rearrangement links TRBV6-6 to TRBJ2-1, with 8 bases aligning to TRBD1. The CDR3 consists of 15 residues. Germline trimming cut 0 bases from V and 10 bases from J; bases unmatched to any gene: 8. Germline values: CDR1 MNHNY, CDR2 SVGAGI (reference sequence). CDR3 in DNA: TGTGCCAGCAGTTACTCTCAGGGGGCGCTCAAGGAGCAGTTCTTC. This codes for CASSYSQGALKEQFF.

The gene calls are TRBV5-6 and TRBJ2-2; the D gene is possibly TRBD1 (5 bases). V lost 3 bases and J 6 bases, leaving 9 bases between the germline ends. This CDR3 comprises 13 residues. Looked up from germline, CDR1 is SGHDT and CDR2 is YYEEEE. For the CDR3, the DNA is TGTGCCAGCAGCTGGCAGGGTGCCGGGGAGCTGTTTTTT. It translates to CASSWQGAGELFF.